This T cell receptor (beta chain) was observed in a study of response to subunit inactivated influenza vaccine. Notes on the study in general: After each seasonal influenza vaccination, few new T cells are recruited, the authors suggested.

Each CDR3 protein gets one entry after TCRdb re-called the RT-PCR reads with MiXCR. The repertoire includes about 500,000 distinct CDR3 sequences, 16% of them detected once, and less than 4% sits in the top ten. Deletions cut 0 bases from V and 1 base from J, with 11 bases between. The CDR3 has 15 residues. Germline-derived CDR1 and CDR2 are SGHNT and YYREEE (reference sequence). A remark on this clonotype: Its antigen remains unidentified.

The receptor's source is a man aged 45-69 years who received an inactivated influenza vaccine. The chain joins TRBV5-4 to TRBJ2-7, with D possibly TRBD2 on 6 matching bases. The material sequenced was CD4+ T cells sorted from PBMCs, taken around 25 months after vaccination. As DNA, the CDR3 is TGTGCCAGCAGCTTGGAATCCGGGACTTCCTACGAGCAGTACTTC. Its protein is CASSLESGTSYEQYF.